This T cell receptor beta chain derives from a study of OX40 agonist ivuxolimab in advanced cancers. Study summary: Every 2 weeks, patients received ivuxolimab intravenously, dosed at 0.01 to 10 mg/kg. At 65% to 85% male, the cohort had a mean age of roughly 60 years, ranging from roughly 20 to 80. People who had prior anti-PD-1, anti-PD-L1 or anti-CTLA-4 therapy could take part, and around 40% had some. Three patients showed partial responses: one hepatocellular carcinoma and two cutaneous melanoma cases.

CDR1 and CDR2 from the germline V gene are MNHNY and SVGAGI (reference sequence). CDR3 length: 13 amino acids. Concerning this clone: At one of its ends the junction is not consistent with the germline gene, which may arise from a read error. The same CDR3 can be traced to other DNA sequences in this sample.

Measured with immunoSEQ multiplex PCR; TCRdb has only the in-frame clones, and not every one. The data contain approximately 130,000 clones, about 93% of them seen just once; the ten biggest clones take up over 0.8%. This TCR was recovered from an adult with an advanced solid tumor such as melanoma, head and neck, liver or kidney cancer. Here the sequenced sample was CD4+ or CD8+ T cells sorted from blood, taken in a trial of the OX40 agonist ivuxolimab. This sequence joins TRBV6-6 and TRBJ2-7; unclear D gene. CDR3 bases: TGTGCCAGCAGTCCGTATGTGCAGGCGCTTAGCCACTTC. Translation gives CASSPYVQALSHF.